The clone carrying this TCR beta chain was seen ten or more times. The data stem from a study of human T cells and chemical hapten exposure. MiXCR, run by TCRdb on the RACE reads, gives a single entry per CDR3 protein. The profile shows 87,000 or so distinct CDR3 sequences, around 10% of them singletons. This sample's time point: pre-sensitization, week 0. The treatment denotes: therapeutic diphenylcyclopropenone sensitization with weekly scalp DPC. This sequence originates from a middle-aged woman with alopecia areata. Some clones in this sample may be carry-over from other donors' samples. Source: whole blood, taken in connection with sensitization to the hapten diphenylcyclopropenone (DPC).

The CDR3 protein is CASSQEYPTDTQYF. The DNA of the CDR3 is TGCGCCAGCAGCCAAGAATATCCCACAGATACGCAGTATTTT. The chain is built from TRBV4-3 and TRBJ2-3; D is uncertain. In germline, CDR1 is LGHNA, CDR2 YSLEER. Trimming removed 0 bases from V and 2 bases from J, with 6 bases in between. The CDR3 has 14 amino acids.